One and the same sample provided the 9 T cell receptor beta chains below, sequenced in a study of blood T cell repertoires in COVID-19. TCRdb's table, derived via immunoSEQ multiplex PCR, lists solely in-frame clones and lacks some. The table lists tens of thousands of clones, roughly 87% of them singletons. Sequencing was performed on peripheral blood. The receptors here all came from a man aged 60 to 69 with COVID-19, enrolled during active disease.

CDR3 DNA sequence: TGCGCCAGCAGCTTGGGGCCAGGGAGGCGCGAGCAGTACTTC. Translation: CASSLGPGRREQYF. V is TRBV5-1 and J is TRBJ2-7; weak D call: TRBD2 (6 bases). This CDR3 spans 14 amino acids. Trimming stripped 0 bases from V and 6 bases from J, with 13 bases between. Germline loops: CDR1 SGHRS, CDR2 YFSETQ. The full variable domain, its missing parts supplied by reference TRBV5-1 and TRBJ2-7, is KAGVTQTPRYLIKTRGQQVTLSCSPISGHRSVSWYQQTPGQGLQFLFEYFSETQRNKGNFPGRFSGRQFSNSRSEMNVSTLELGDSALYLCASSLGPGRREQYFGPGTRLTVT.

V gene TRBV19 combines with J gene TRBJ2-3; D not resolved. This CDR3 is 14 amino acids long. CDR1 LNHDA and CDR2 SQIVND come from the germline V gene (reference sequence). Trimming took 4 bases from V and 4 from J, leaving 12 bases between them. CDR3 in amino acids: CASSKETQPDTQYF. The CDR3 DNA follows: TGTGCCAGTAGTAAAGAGACTCAACCAGATACGCAGTATTTT.

The chain joins TRBV5-1 to TRBJ2-3; 9 bases are shared with TRBD2. With V trimmed by 3 bases and J by 6 bases, 8 bases remained unmatched. CDR3 size: 15 residues. CDR1 is SGHRS, CDR2 YFSETQ, per germline. As DNA, the CDR3 is TGCGCCAGCAGCTCGGGGACTAGCAACTTTGATACGCAGTATTTT. Residues: CASSSGTSNFDTQYF.

This clone was found a few times. The rearrangement joins TRBV19 to TRBJ2-1, with D possibly TRBD1 on 5 matching bases. The CDR3 is 15 amino acids. Trimming removed 2 bases at V and 7 bases at J, with 15 bases between. Germline assignment: CDR1 LNHDA and CDR2 SQIVND (reference sequence). The DNA for the CDR3 is TGTGCCAGTAGTATAACAGGTGAAGTTCGAAATGAGCAGTTCTTC. This translates into CASSITGEVRNEQFF.

The chain uses TRBV7-8 and TRBJ2-1; D possibly corresponds to TRBD2 (7 bases). The CDR3 is made up of 15 amino acids. Trimming pared 4 bases from V and 6 bases from J, leaving 16 bases between. Germline V gene data show CDR1 as SGHVS and CDR2 as FQNEAQ. The DNA of the CDR3 is TGTGCCAGCAGCTCAGGGGTCGGACTAGTCAATGAGCAGTTCTTC. It is translated as CASSSGVGLVNEQFF.

This chain links TRBV11-3 with TRBJ1-1, with 8 positions matching TRBD1. The V gene end was trimmed by 7 bases and the J gene end by 0 bases; junction bases not matched to a gene: 4. Germline CDR1 is SGHNT and CDR2 is YENEEA. The length of the CDR3 is 14 residues. The CDR3 is CASKPGQVNTEAFF. CDR3 DNA sequence: TGTGCCAGCAAACCGGGACAGGTGAACACTGAAGCTTTCTTT.

DNA for the CDR3: TGTGCCAGCAGCCCGACGCGGGGCTCCTACGAGCAGTACTTC. Amino acid sequence: CASSPTRGSYEQYF. The genes are TRBV3-1 (or the pseudogene TRBV3-2) and TRBJ2-7; D is possibly TRBD2 (6 bases). Trimming took off 4 bases at V and 0 bases at J, with 10 bases between the two ends. The CDR3 has 14 residues. The germline V gene encodes CDR1 LGHDT and CDR2 YNNKEL (reference sequence).

The CDR3, as DNA: TGTGCCAGCAGAACAGGGTTAACGGGATCACCCCTCCACTTT. Translated: CASRTGLTGSPLHF. The rearrangement joins TRBV5-6 to TRBJ1-6; perhaps TRBD1 as D (6 bases). The CDR3 consists of 14 residues. Germline values: CDR1 SGHDT, CDR2 YYEEEE. Trimming removed 5 bases from V and 10 bases from J, with 16 bases in between.

This chain connects TRBV6-6 to TRBJ2-7, with D possibly TRBD2 on 5 matching bases. V lost 6 bases and J lost 4, with 16 bases in between. The CDR3 is made up of 14 amino acids. CDR1 and CDR2 (germline): MNHNY, SVGAGI (reference sequence). CDR3 nucleotide sequence: TGTGCCAGCAGGGAGCGGTCTCCACGGTACGAGCAGTACTTC. Its protein is CASRERSPRYEQYF.